The clone carrying this T cell receptor (beta chain) was counted a few times. Antigen unknown. The source of the sample is a study of cytomegalovirus exposure and HLA in healthy donors. As for the study in general: A data release that came early held some 79 million unique TCRs from HLA-typed donors.

The germline gives CDR1 MDHEN, CDR2 SYDVKM. The CDR3 totals 15 residues. Deletions cut 3 bases from V and 0 bases from J, with 6 bases between. Both 60 Vbeta primers and 13 Jbeta primers went into the PCR. Sequencing was performed with immunoSEQ multiplex PCR; in TCRdb, only in-frame clones are kept and a portion is missing. This table has about 82,000 clones, 78% appearing once. Overall study results and limits: The study designated roughly 150 TCR beta chains cytomegalovirus-associated. The sole available immune exposure information was CMV serostatus.

The source material was PBMCs. The chain has TRBV28 and TRBJ1-6; D gene uncertain. This sequence was found in a male donor in good health and CMV-seropositive. The CDR3 spells CASSFPSSYNSPLHF. The CDR3 coding sequence is TGTGCCAGCAGTTTCCCGAGCTCCTATAATTCACCCCTCCACTTT. Together with reference TRBV28 and TRBJ1-6, the CDR3 gives the full variable domain: DVKVTQSSRYLVKRTGEKVFLECVQDMDHENMFWYRQDPGLGLRLIYFSYDVKMKEKGDIPEGYSVSREKKERFSLILESASTNQTSMYLCASSFPSSYNSPLHFGNGTRLTVT.